There are a few counts of the clone carrying this T cell receptor (beta chain). The antigen remains undetermined. Researchers prepared the TCRbeta library using unique molecular identifiers, the study reports. TCRdb reprocessed the PCR reads with MiXCR, giving one entry per CDR3 protein. In the table there are around 960,000 distinct CDR3 sequences, about 29% of which are singletons. The CDR3 contains 19 residues. V dropped 1 base and J dropped 1 base, with 23 bases sitting between them. CDR1 is SGHAT and CDR2 is FQNNGV in the germline V gene. These data originate in a study of T-cell reconstitution after alpha-beta-depleted transplantation in children. Study conclusions and caveats: Surviving thymic progenitors and recipient T cells were the source of high TCRbeta diversity at day 60 in some patients. Where alpha-beta T cells came from about two months after transplant was reportedly several hundred expanded graft clones. Newly produced T cells mostly provided counts and TCRbeta diversity after one year, as hyperexpanded clones declined.

The chain uses TRBV11-2 and TRBJ2-7; the D is unclear. The clonotype comes from a boy in the first two years of life who had a stem cell transplant for SCID, so the T cells may come from the graft donor. The specimen comprised PBMCs, mostly from graft donor cells, sampled 360 days after TCRalphabeta/CD19-depleted stem cell transplant. The CDR3 nucleotides are TGTGCCAGCAGCTTAGTGGTTAACAATATGGGCGGATATTCCTACGAGCAGTACTTC. Protein product: CASSLVVNNMGGYSYEQYF.